Following are 27 T cell receptor beta chains from one sample sequenced in a study of shared clonotypes between healthy human individuals. This table comes from immunoSEQ multiplex PCR, and its TCRdb copy is limited to in-frame clones, with some not included. Of about 2,200,000 clones in the sample, roughly 91% are singletons; the top ten hold 1.5% to 2%. Selected positively for CCR7 and CD45RO-negative, naive CD8 cells excluded terminally differentiated effector memory CD45RA+ cells. The sequenced material came from naive CD8+ T cells from PBMCs. The receptors stem from a man in his late teens or twenties in good health. Some clones in this sample may be carry-over from other donors' samples.

The rearrangement links TRBV9 to TRBJ2-6; D remains ambiguous. Germline V gene sequence: CDR1 SGDLS, CDR2 YYNGEE. Between the trimmed V and J ends, which lost 1 base and 0 bases, there was a span of 2 bases. CDR3 length equals 14 residues. The CDR3: CASSVNSGANVLTF. CDR3 coding DNA: TGTGCCAGCAGCGTAAACTCTGGGGCCAACGTCCTGACTTTC.

The rearrangement uses TRBV11-2 and TRBJ2-5; no firm D call. Germline loops: CDR1 SGHAT, CDR2 FQNNGV. This CDR3 comprises 15 residues. The ends were cut back, 5 bases at V and 4 bases at J, with 17 bases in the middle. Written as DNA, the CDR3 is TGTGCCAGCAGCCTAGGCGTCAGCACATTAGAGACCCAGTACTTC. The encoded protein is CASSLGVSTLETQYF.

The chain has TRBV7-9 and TRBJ2-1; D is tentatively TRBD1 or TRBD2 (5 bases each). The CDR3 has 14 residues. Germline CDR1 reads SEHNR; CDR2 reads FQNEAQ (reference sequence). With 5 bases removed from V and 4 bases from J, the gap between germline ends came to 12 bases. The CDR3 coding sequence is TGTGCCAGCAGCAGCCGGGACGAATACAATGAGCAGTTCTTC. Encoded protein: CASSSRDEYNEQFF. The full variable domain, rest sourced from reference TRBV7-9 and TRBJ2-1, is DTGVSQNPRHKITKRGQNVTFRCDPISEHNRLYWYRQTLGQGPEFLTYFQNEAQLEKSRLLSDRFSAERPKGSFSTLEIQRTEQGDSAMYLCASSSRDEYNEQFFGPGTRLTVL.

V and J are TRBV28 and TRBJ2-7; TRBD2 matches 12 bases. The J segment lost 6 bases and the V segment lost 5 bases, leaving 8 bases of the junction unmatched. The CDR3 extends over 15 amino acids. Germline CDR1 MDHEN, CDR2 SYDVKM. Here the CDR3 reads CASSIGLAGPSEQYF. As DNA, the CDR3 is TGTGCCAGCAGTATCGGACTAGCGGGGCCCAGCGAGCAGTACTTC.

The rearrangement uses TRBV7-3 and TRBJ1-2; 7 bases align to TRBD1. V was clipped by 5 bases and J by 8 bases; unmatched bases: 8. The CDR3 has 13 amino acids. The V gene's germline CDR1 is SGHTA and CDR2 FQGTGA. CDR3 sequence reads: CASSAGQSGGYTF. The CDR3 coding sequence is TGTGCCAGCAGCGCGGGACAGTCCGGGGGCTACACCTTC.

The V and J genes are TRBV9 and TRBJ2-5; 7 positions agree with TRBD1. The germline V gene encodes CDR1 SGDLS and CDR2 YYNGEE. The ends lost 4 bases at V and 5 bases at J; junction bases unmatched: 11. The length of the CDR3 is 15 residues. The CDR3 DNA reads as TGTGCCAGCAGCACAGAAAAGGGGGCAGGGGAGACCCAGTACTTC. Translating gives CASSTEKGAGETQYF. Variable domain in full (rest from reference TRBV9 and TRBJ2-5): DSGVTQTPKHLITATGQRVTLRCSPRSGDLSVYWYQQSLDQGLQFLIQYYNGEERAKGNILERFSAQQFPDLHSELNLSSLELGDSALYFCASSTEKGAGETQYFGPGTRLLVL.

The CDR3 nucleotides read TGTGCCAGCTCACCGAAGACAAGATTGGACGAAAAACTGTTTTTT. Protein product: CASSPKTRLDEKLFF. The chain carries TRBV18 and TRBJ1-4; D is ambiguous. This CDR3 is 15 amino acids long. V lost 3 bases, J lost 8 bases, and 16 bases lay in between. Germline lookup yields CDR1 KGHSH and CDR2 LQKENI.

In DNA, the CDR3 is TGTGCCAGCAGTTTCCGGGCGCCTAATGAAAAACTGTTTTTT. This translates into CASSFRAPNEKLFF. This chain joins TRBV28 and TRBJ1-4; D gene unclear. The CDR3 totals 14 residues. V lost 3 bases and J lost 3, with 8 bases in between. CDR1 MDHEN and CDR2 SYDVKM come from the germline V gene. The variable domain in full, completed from reference TRBV28 and TRBJ1-4, reads DVKVTQSSRYLVKRTGEKVFLECVQDMDHENMFWYRQDPGLGLRLIYFSYDVKMKEKGDIPEGYSVSREKKERFSLILESASTNQTSMYLCASSFRAPNEKLFFGSGTQLSVL.

The J gene is TRBJ2-7, the V gene TRBV7-9; a possible D gene is TRBD1 (6 bases). Per germline, CDR1 SEHNR and CDR2 FQNEAQ (reference sequence). V was clipped by 5 bases and J by 4 bases, with 12 bases between them. The CDR3 runs to 13 residues. CDR3 sequence (DNA): TGTGCCAGCAGCCGGAAGGGGGTTTACGAGCAGTACTTC. This translates into CASSRKGVYEQYF.

The CDR3 sequence is CASSLLTAINTEAFF. The CDR3 nucleotides read TGCGCCAGCAGCTTGTTGACAGCGATCAACACTGAAGCTTTCTTT. The rearrangement links TRBV5-1 to TRBJ1-1, with D perhaps matching TRBD1 (5 bases). Deletions cut 1 base from V and 2 bases from J, with 12 bases between. The CDR3 length is 15 residues. CDR1 is SGHRS and CDR2 is YFSETQ in the germline V gene.

The chain combines TRBV28 with TRBJ2-3; possible D gene TRBD2, 5 bases. V gave up 6 bases and J gave up 0 bases, with 16 bases separating them. The length of the CDR3 is 16 residues. Germline V gene lookup returns CDR1 MDHEN and CDR2 SYDVKM. CDR3 residues: CASSRSSSPSTDTQYF. The CDR3 region has the DNA TGTGCCAGCAGCCGCTCTAGCAGCCCTAGCACAGATACGCAGTATTTT.

The J gene is TRBJ2-7, the V gene TRBV4-3; 8 bases are a match to TRBD2. From germline, CDR1 is LGHNA and CDR2 YSLEER. J was trimmed by 6 bases and V by 4 bases; bases with no gene match: 14. CDR3 length: 16 residues. This chain's CDR3 is CASSPNQAGAGGEQYF. The CDR3 region has the DNA TGCGCCAGCAGCCCCAATCAAGCGGGAGCAGGAGGCGAGCAGTACTTC.

Note on this clone: A read error may produce the germline difference seen at one junction end. V and J are TRBV5-4 and TRBJ1-2; D may be TRBD1 (5 bases). Germline V gives CDR1 SGHNT, CDR2 YYREEE (reference sequence). This CDR3 spans 14 amino acids. CDR3: CASNLMEDSYGYTF. CDR3 coding DNA: TGTGCCAGCAACTTGATGGAAGACAGCTATGGCTACACCTTC.

This clone was detected once. The chain combines TRBV19 with TRBJ2-2; weak D call: TRBD2 (5 bases). CDR1 is LNHDA, CDR2 SQIVND, per germline (reference sequence). V gave up 3 bases and J gave up 0 bases, with 8 bases separating them. This CDR3 has 15 residues. In DNA, the CDR3 is TGTGCCAGTAGTATGTTGAGGGCGAACACCGGGGAGCTGTTTTTT. Encoded protein: CASSMLRANTGELFF. The whole variable domain, remainder taken from reference TRBV19 and TRBJ2-2, is DGGITQSPKYLFRKEGQNVTLSCEQNLNHDAMYWYRQDPGQGLRLIYYSQIVNDFQKGDIAEGYSVSREKKESFPLTVTSAQKNPTAFYLCASSMLRANTGELFFGEGSRLTVL.

The chain links TRBV28 to TRBJ2-1; 9 positions match TRBD2. V dropped 3 bases and J dropped 8; count of bases not matched to a gene: 11. CDR3 length equals 16 residues. Germline V gene data show CDR1 as MDHEN and CDR2 as SYDVKM. The CDR3 sequence: CASSLRRLAGPDEQFF. The DNA of the CDR3 is TGTGCCAGCAGTTTGAGGCGGCTAGCGGGACCGGATGAGCAGTTCTTC.

V and J are TRBV10-2 and TRBJ2-7, with 8 nucleotides matching TRBD1. CDR3 size: 14 residues. The junction had 6 bases not matched to a gene; V was cut back by 6 bases and J by 2 bases. The germline V gene encodes CDR1 WSHSY and CDR2 SAAADI. The CDR3 DNA sequence: TGCGCCAGCAGGGTCGACAGGGGAGCCTACGAGCAGTACTTC. This sequence encodes CASRVDRGAYEQYF.

This sequence joins TRBV25-1 and TRBJ2-7; 7 bases fit TRBD2. The CDR3 length is 14 residues. V lost 6 bases to trimming and J lost 0 bases; unmatched junction nucleotides: 5. The germline V gene has CDR1 MGHDK and CDR2 SYGVNS. CDR3 nucleotides: TGTGCCAGCAGGGGGGGAGGGACCTCCTACGAGCAGTACTTC. Its protein product is CASRGGGTSYEQYF.

This clone was seen just once. This chain links TRBV28 with TRBJ1-2; D is ambiguous. The V end lost 3 bases, the J end lost 12 bases, and 11 bases lay between the germline ends. From germline, CDR1 is MDHEN and CDR2 SYDVKM. The CDR3 length is 11 residues. CDR3 coding DNA: TGTGCCAGCAGTTTCTCTTCTGGGAACACCTTC. Translating gives CASSFSSGNTF.

The chain combines TRBV30 with TRBJ1-3; D perhaps matches TRBD1 (5 bases). The CDR3 is 14 amino acids. Germline lookup yields CDR1 GTSNPN and CDR2 SVGIG (reference sequence). The CDR3 DNA reads as TGTGCAAGAAGAGGGGAGTTCTCTGGAAACACCATATATTTT. Translated, it gives CARRGEFSGNTIYF.

The rearrangement uses TRBV27 and TRBJ1-1; no definite D call. With 0 bases removed from V and 0 bases from J, the gap between germline ends came to 8 bases. Germline values: CDR1 MNHEY, CDR2 SMNVEV (reference sequence). The CDR3 consists of 15 residues. The CDR3: CASSLSIIMNTEAFF. The CDR3 DNA sequence: TGTGCCAGCAGTTTATCGATAATCATGAACACTGAAGCTTTCTTT.

V and J are TRBV5-5 and TRBJ2-7; D is possibly TRBD1 (6 bases). The CDR3 is 15 amino acids. Germline lookup yields CDR1 SGHKS and CDR2 YYEKEE (reference sequence). V was clipped by 0 bases and J by 7 bases, with 17 bases between them. The CDR3 loop is CASSLGRGPNLEQYF. The CDR3 nucleotides read TGTGCCAGCAGCTTGGGCAGGGGCCCTAATCTAGAGCAGTACTTC.

This chain joins TRBV11-2 and TRBJ2-3, with D possibly being TRBD2 (6 bases). There are 16 residues in the CDR3. Germline lookup yields CDR1 SGHAT and CDR2 FQNNGV. Trimming pared 5 bases from V and 2 bases from J, leaving 17 bases between. In DNA, the CDR3 is TGTGCCAGCAGCGTGCTGCTAGCGAGACCCACAGATACGCAGTATTTT. Protein product: CASSVLLARPTDTQYF.

This clone was seen only once. CDR3 sequence (DNA): TGTGCCAGCAGCTTACAAGGGGGGAGGACTGAAGCTTTCTTT. It specifies CASSLQGGRTEAFF. The chain combines TRBV7-2 with TRBJ1-1; D might be TRBD1 (6 bases). With 2 bases removed from V and 5 bases from J, the gap between germline ends came to 12 bases. This CDR3 has 14 residues. CDR1 and CDR2 from the germline V gene are SGHTA and FQGNSA.

The rearrangement links TRBV7-9 to TRBJ2-1, with D possibly matching TRBD2 (7 bases). This CDR3 is built from 15 residues. Germline CDR1 SEHNR, CDR2 FQNEAQ (reference sequence). Trimming cost V 3 bases and J 3 bases, with 12 bases left between them. The CDR3 spells CASSFGGPNYNEQFF. The CDR3 DNA reads TGTGCCAGCAGCTTCGGGGGGCCCAACTACAATGAGCAGTTCTTC.

This chain links TRBV6-1 with TRBJ2-7; 10 positions agree with TRBD2. The CDR3 totals 15 residues. Per germline, CDR1 MNHNS and CDR2 SASEGT. The junction had 6 bases not matched to a gene; V was cut back by 4 bases and J by 3 bases. CDR3 in amino acids: CASSGQREGLYEQYF. In DNA form, the CDR3 reads TGTGCCAGCAGTGGACAGCGGGAGGGCCTCTACGAGCAGTACTTC.

This clone is a singleton in its sample. The rearrangement links TRBV7-6 to TRBJ2-7; 8 positions agree with TRBD2. The CDR3 is made up of 15 amino acids. Germline assignment: CDR1 SGHVS and CDR2 FNYEAQ. After removal of 5 bases from V and 5 bases from J, the junction contained 11 bases not matched to a gene. CDR3 nucleotides: TGTGCCAGCAGCCCACTAAGCGGGAGTTACCACGAGCAGTACTTC. This sequence encodes CASSPLSGSYHEQYF.

The chain couples TRBV19 to TRBJ2-5; D unresolved. This CDR3 spans 18 amino acids. Germline CDR1 reads LNHDA; CDR2 reads SQIVND (reference sequence). Between the trimmed V and J ends, which lost 5 bases and 1 base, there was a span of 23 bases. CDR3 coding DNA: TGTGCCAGTAGTTCCCTTAGTTCCCGGGCCGACCGCCAAGAGACCCAGTACTTC. Translated, it gives CASSSLSSRADRQETQYF.